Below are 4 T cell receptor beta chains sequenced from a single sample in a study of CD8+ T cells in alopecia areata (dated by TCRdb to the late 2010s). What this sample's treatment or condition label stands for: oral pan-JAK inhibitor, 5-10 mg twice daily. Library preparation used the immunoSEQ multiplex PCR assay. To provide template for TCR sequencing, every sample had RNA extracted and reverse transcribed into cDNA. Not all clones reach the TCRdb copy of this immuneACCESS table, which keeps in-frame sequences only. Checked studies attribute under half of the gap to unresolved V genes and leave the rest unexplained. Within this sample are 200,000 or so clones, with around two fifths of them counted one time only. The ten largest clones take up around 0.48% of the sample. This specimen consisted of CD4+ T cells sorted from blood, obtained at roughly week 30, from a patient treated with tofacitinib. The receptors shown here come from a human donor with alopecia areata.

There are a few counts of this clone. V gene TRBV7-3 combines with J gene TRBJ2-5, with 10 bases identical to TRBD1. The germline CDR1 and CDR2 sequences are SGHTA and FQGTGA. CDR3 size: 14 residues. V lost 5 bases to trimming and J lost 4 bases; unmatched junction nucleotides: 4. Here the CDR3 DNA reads TGTGCCAGCAGCCCAGGGACAGGGGCAGAGACCCAGTACTTC. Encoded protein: CASSPGTGAETQYF.

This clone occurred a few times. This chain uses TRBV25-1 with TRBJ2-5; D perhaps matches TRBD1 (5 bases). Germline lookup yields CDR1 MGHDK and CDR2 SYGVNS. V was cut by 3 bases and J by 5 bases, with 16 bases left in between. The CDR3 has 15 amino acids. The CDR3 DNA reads TGTGCCAGCAGTGATGGACGGTGGGGCGATGAGACCCAGTACTTC. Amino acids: CASSDGRWGDETQYF.

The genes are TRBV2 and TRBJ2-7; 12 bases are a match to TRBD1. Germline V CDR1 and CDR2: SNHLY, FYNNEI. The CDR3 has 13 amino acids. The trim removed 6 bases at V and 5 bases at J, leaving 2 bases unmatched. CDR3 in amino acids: CASRGTGGNEQYF. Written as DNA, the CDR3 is TGTGCCAGCAGAGGGACAGGGGGCAACGAGCAGTACTTC.

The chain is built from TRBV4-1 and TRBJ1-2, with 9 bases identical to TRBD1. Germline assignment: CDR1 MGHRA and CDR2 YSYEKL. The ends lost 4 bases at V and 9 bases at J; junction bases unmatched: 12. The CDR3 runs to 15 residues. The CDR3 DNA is TGCGCCAGCAGCCGCCTCCAGAGGGACAGGGAGAGCTACACCTTC. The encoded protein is CASSRLQRDRESYTF.